This is a list of T cell receptor beta chains from one sample in a study of blood T cell repertoires in COVID-19. Data came from immunoSEQ multiplex PCR; TCRdb stores just in-frame clones and leaves some out. The sample holds about 190,000 clones, less than 80% seen once. Material: peripheral blood. The receptor source for this set is a man in his forties or fifties who had recovered from COVID-19. Both conserved end residues are part of each CDR3. Each record gives: J gene, clone size, V gene, D gene, CDR3 DNA, CDR3 protein. D genes are given only for firm matches. Not every row has a clone size; where given, it reads once, few, many or a size class.

j_call: TRBJ2-5
clone_size: NA
v_call: TRBV13
d_call: NA
cdr3_nt: TGTGCCAGCAGACGTAGGGGGTCGGCGGAGACCCAGTACTTC
cdr3_aa: CASRRRGSAETQYF

j_call: TRBJ2-1
clone_size: NA
v_call: TRBV11-1
d_call: NA
cdr3_nt: TGTGCCAGCAGTCCGCGTGGGCCATCGTATGAGCAGTTCTTC
cdr3_aa: CASSPRGPSYEQFF

j_call: TRBJ2-1
clone_size: NA
v_call: TRBV7-9
d_call: NA
cdr3_nt: TGTGCCAGCAGCTTCTCTCTATTCGGGAGCTCCTACAATGAGCAGTTCTTC
cdr3_aa: CASSFSLFGSSYNEQFF

j_call: TRBJ1-1
clone_size: NA
v_call: TRBV6-5
d_call: NA
cdr3_nt: TGTGCCAGCAGTTACCGAGTTCTCACTGAAGCTTTCTTT
cdr3_aa: CASSYRVLTEAFF

j_call: TRBJ2-3
clone_size: once
v_call: TRBV5-1
d_call: NA
cdr3_nt: TGCGCCAGCAACCGTGGCGACTCACCCCGCACAGATACGCAGTATTTT
cdr3_aa: CASNRGDSPRTDTQYF

j_call: TRBJ1-6
clone_size: NA
v_call: TRBV5-1
d_call: NA
cdr3_nt: TGCGCCAGCAGCGTCTCCAGGGATGTTTCACCCCTCCACTTT
cdr3_aa: CASSVSRDVSPLHF

j_call: TRBJ1-5
clone_size: NA
v_call: TRBV6-6
d_call: NA
cdr3_nt: TGTGCCAGCAGTTACGGGCAGTCCAATCAGCCCCAGCATTTT
cdr3_aa: CASSYGQSNQPQHF

j_call: TRBJ1-6
clone_size: few
v_call: TRBV7-2
d_call: NA
cdr3_nt: TGTGCCAGCAGCTTAAGGACAGCCTTTAATTCACCCCTCCACTTT
cdr3_aa: CASSLRTAFNSPLHF

j_call: TRBJ2-3
clone_size: NA
v_call: TRBV9
d_call: NA
cdr3_nt: TGTGCCAGCAGCGTAGGGGGCGGCCCCACAGATACGCAGTATTTT
cdr3_aa: CASSVGGGPTDTQYF

j_call: TRBJ1-5
clone_size: NA
v_call: TRBV30
d_call: TRBD1
cdr3_nt: TGTGCCTGGAGTCAAGAGACAGGGCGACGTCAGCCCCAGCATTTT
cdr3_aa: CAWSQETGRRQPQHF

j_call: TRBJ2-3
clone_size: NA
v_call: TRBV6-1
d_call: TRBD2
cdr3_nt: TGTGCCAGCAGTGAGAGTAGCGGGGACACAGATACGCAGTATTTT
cdr3_aa: CASSESSGDTDTQYF

j_call: TRBJ1-2
clone_size: NA
v_call: TRBV5-1
d_call: NA
cdr3_nt: TGCGCCAGCAGCCAAATTAATCTGCGTGGGAGCTATGGCTACACCTTC
cdr3_aa: CASSQINLRGSYGYTF

j_call: TRBJ1-1
clone_size: once
v_call: TRBV5-6
d_call: TRBD1
cdr3_nt: TGTGCCAGCAGCTCGACAGGGCTTGGGAACACTGAAGCTTTCTTT
cdr3_aa: CASSSTGLGNTEAFF

j_call: TRBJ2-3
clone_size: NA
v_call: TRBV5-6
d_call: TRBD2
cdr3_nt: TGTGCCAGCAGCGTAAGTTGGACTAGCGGGAATACGCAGTATTTT
cdr3_aa: CASSVSWTSGNTQYF

j_call: TRBJ2-3
clone_size: NA
v_call: TRBV27
d_call: NA
cdr3_nt: TGTGCCAGCAGTTTAGTTTATACAGATACGCAGTATTTT
cdr3_aa: CASSLVYTDTQYF

j_call: TRBJ1-2
clone_size: few
v_call: TRBV27
d_call: TRBD1
cdr3_nt: TGTGCCAGCAGTTTCGACGGAGGGGGCGGTGGCTACACCTTC
cdr3_aa: CASSFDGGGGGYTF

j_call: TRBJ2-5
clone_size: NA
v_call: TRBV20-1
d_call: NA
cdr3_nt: TGCAGTGCAGCGGCACAAGAGACCCAGTACTTC
cdr3_aa: CSAAAQETQYF

j_call: TRBJ2-1
clone_size: NA
v_call: TRBV19
d_call: TRBD2
cdr3_nt: TGTGCCAGTAGGGATCTAGCGGGAGTGGTCAATGAGCAGTTCTTC
cdr3_aa: CASRDLAGVVNEQFF

j_call: TRBJ2-2
clone_size: few
v_call: TRBV4-2
d_call: TRBD1
cdr3_nt: TGTGCCAGCAGCCGACACAGGGGTCCCGGGGAGCTGTTTTTT
cdr3_aa: CASSRHRGPGELFF

j_call: TRBJ1-5
clone_size: NA
v_call: TRBV6-5
d_call: NA
cdr3_nt: TGTGCCAGCAGGGAGGGGACTGCGAATCAGCCCCAGCATTTT
cdr3_aa: CASREGTANQPQHF

j_call: TRBJ2-3
clone_size: NA
v_call: TRBV27
d_call: TRBD2
cdr3_nt: TGTGCCAGCAGTTCATGGACTAGCGGGAGAAACACAGATACGCAGTATTTT
cdr3_aa: CASSSWTSGRNTDTQYF

j_call: TRBJ1-5
clone_size: NA
v_call: TRBV5-8
d_call: NA
cdr3_nt: TGTGCCAGCAGCTTGGTGTTCTTCGGCGGAAACGATCAGCCCCAGCATTTT
cdr3_aa: CASSLVFFGGNDQPQHF

j_call: TRBJ2-7
clone_size: once
v_call: TRBV18
d_call: TRBD2
cdr3_nt: TGTGCCAGCTCACCGAGCGGGAGCTCCTACGAGCAGTACTTC
cdr3_aa: CASSPSGSSYEQYF

j_call: TRBJ2-3
clone_size: NA
v_call: TRBV5-1
d_call: NA
cdr3_nt: TGCGCCAGCGACCGGACGTTTGGGGGGTCAGATACGCAGTATTTT
cdr3_aa: CASDRTFGGSDTQYF

j_call: TRBJ2-5
clone_size: NA
v_call: TRBV2
d_call: TRBD2
cdr3_nt: TGTGCCAGCAGTTGGACTAGCGGGAGTCGGGAGACCCAGTACTTC
cdr3_aa: CASSWTSGSRETQYF

j_call: TRBJ1-1
clone_size: NA
v_call: TRBV4-2
d_call: NA
cdr3_nt: TGTGCCAGCAGCCAGGAAACAGGGATTAGTTCGAACACTGAAGCTTTCTTT
cdr3_aa: CASSQETGISSNTEAFF

j_call: TRBJ1-4
clone_size: NA
v_call: TRBV16
d_call: NA
cdr3_nt: TGTGCCAGCAGCCTCCAAACGGGACACGGCGAAAAACTGTTTTTT
cdr3_aa: CASSLQTGHGEKLFF

j_call: TRBJ2-5
clone_size: NA
v_call: TRBV15
d_call: NA
cdr3_nt: TGTGCCACCAGCAGAGATCGGCTTTCATTTGCGGGGATTTGGGAGACCCAGTACTTC
cdr3_aa: CATSRDRLSFAGIWETQYF

j_call: TRBJ2-7
clone_size: NA
v_call: TRBV5-4
d_call: NA
cdr3_nt: TGTGCCAGCAGCCCCTCAACAGGGTCAGTATCCTACGAGCAGTACTTC
cdr3_aa: CASSPSTGSVSYEQYF

j_call: TRBJ2-1
clone_size: once
v_call: TRBV11-2
d_call: NA
cdr3_nt: TGTGCCAGCAGCTTAGCAGGGGTCTATGAGCAGTTCTTC
cdr3_aa: CASSLAGVYEQFF

j_call: TRBJ2-5
clone_size: NA
v_call: TRBV6-5
d_call: NA
cdr3_nt: TGTGCCAGCAGTTCCGCCTACCGGGAGACCCAGTACTTC
cdr3_aa: CASSSAYRETQYF

j_call: TRBJ2-1
clone_size: NA
v_call: TRBV7-3
d_call: NA
cdr3_nt: TGTGCCAGCAGCATTACCGGGGACTTCTACAATGAGCAGTTCTTC
cdr3_aa: CASSITGDFYNEQFF